These 27 T cell receptor beta chains came from one sample sequenced in a study of T cells in Graves' hyperthyroidism and ophthalmopathy. There were TCR beta CDR3 regions amplified from RNA transcripts. TCR CDR3 regions were first amplified by RT-PCR with HTBI primers. TCRdb analysed the multiplex PCR reads with MiXCR anew, one entry per CDR3 protein. The sample contains hundreds of thousands of distinct CDR3 sequences, roughly 20% of which appear only once. Sequenced input: blood. These receptors all come from a man in his thirties or forties with Graves' ophthalmopathy.

The rearrangement joins TRBV29-1 to TRBJ2-7; D perhaps matches TRBD1 (5 bases). This CDR3 has 13 amino acids. The germline gives CDR1 SQVTM, CDR2 ANQGSEA. Trimming removed 8 bases from V and 2 bases from J, with 16 bases in between. CDR3 protein: CSIGVNSAYEQYF. For the CDR3, the DNA is TGCAGCATAGGGGTTAATTCGGCCTACGAGCAGTACTTC.

V gene TRBV3-1 combines with J gene TRBJ1-3, with TRBD1 identical over 7 bases. The trim removed 1 base at V and 2 bases at J, leaving 5 bases unmatched. This CDR3 region has 16 residues. Germline V gives CDR1 LGHDT, CDR2 YNNKEL (reference sequence). The CDR3 here is CASSQVGDRAGNTIYF. CDR3 in DNA: TGTGCCAGCAGCCAAGTCGGGGACAGAGCTGGAAACACCATATATTTT.

This clonotype was observed many times. The chain couples TRBV18 to TRBJ1-5; no definite D call. The CDR3 sequence is 17 residues long. Looked up from germline, CDR1 is KGHSH and CDR2 is LQKENI. Trimming took off 3 bases at V and 0 bases at J, with 15 bases between the two ends. The CDR3 DNA is TGTGCCAGCTCACCGACCAACCCAGCTAATAGCAATCAGCCCCAGCATTTT. Amino acids: CASSPTNPANSNQPQHF.

This clonotype was seen at least ten times. The V gene is TRBV11-1, the J gene TRBJ2-1; 7 nucleotides line up with TRBD2. J was trimmed by 7 bases and V by 5 bases; bases with no gene match: 11. This CDR3 is built from 15 residues. Germline V gene data show CDR1 as SGHAT and CDR2 as FQDESV (reference sequence). This chain's CDR3 is CASSHGTTVGNEQFF. The CDR3 nucleotides read TGTGCCAGCAGCCACGGGACTACCGTGGGAAATGAGCAGTTCTTC.

This clonotype occurred many times. The chain uses TRBV12-3 or TRBV12-4 and TRBJ2-5, with D perhaps TRBD2 (6 bases). The CDR3 loop spans 15 amino acids. V lost 5 bases, J lost 3 bases, and 16 bases lay in between. The CDR3 DNA follows: TGTGCCAGCAGTCTCCGACAGACTAGGGAAGAGACCCAGTACTTC. This sequence encodes CASSLRQTREETQYF.

This clonotype was observed a few times. The chain links TRBV4-3 to TRBJ2-3; D unresolved. The length of the CDR3 is 15 residues. The V end lost 0 bases, the J end lost 5 bases, and 12 bases lay between the germline ends. Germline CDR1 and CDR2: LGHNA and YSLEER. The CDR3 reads CASSQDRQNLDTQYF. CDR3 bases: TGCGCCAGCAGCCAAGATCGGCAAAATCTAGATACGCAGTATTTT.

This clonotype was observed at least ten times. J is TRBJ2-5 and V is TRBV28, with 14 positions matching TRBD2. Trimming cost V 6 bases and J 5 bases; bases outside gene matches: 8. Germline CDR1 MDHEN, CDR2 SYDVKM. This CDR3 spans 16 amino acids. The DNA for the CDR3 is TGTGCCAGCAGCCCGGGACTAGCGGGAGTACAGGAGACCCAGTACTTC. Translated, it gives CASSPGLAGVQETQYF.

Only a few counts were recorded for this clonotype. The DNA for the CDR3 is TGTGCCACCAGTGGGTCCCTTGGCGGGAGTTCCGCGGGTGAGCAGTTCTTC. The encoded protein is CATSGSLGGSSAGEQFF. The V and J genes are TRBV24-1 and TRBJ2-1; 7 bases fit TRBD2. The CDR3 covers 17 residues. Germline lookup yields CDR1 KGHDR and CDR2 SFDVKD. The V segment lost 5 bases and the J segment 9 bases; nucleotides outside the gene matches: 18.

This clonotype was counted many times. The CDR3 DNA is TGTGCCAGCAGCTTAGAGGCTAGCGGGAGCCACGAGCAGTACTTC. This encodes CASSLEASGSHEQYF. This chain links TRBV7-8 with TRBJ2-7, with TRBD2 matching 10 bases. Germline V lookup: CDR1 SGHVS, CDR2 FQNEAQ. The CDR3 contains 15 residues. V lost 1 base, J lost 5 bases, and 5 bases stayed unmatched. Full variable domain (remainder filled in from reference TRBV7-8 and TRBJ2-7): GAGVSQSPRYKVAKRGQDVALRCDPISGHVSLFWYQQALGQGPEFLTYFQNEAQLDKSGLPSDRFFAERPEGSVSTLKIQRTQQEDSAVYLCASSLEASGSHEQYFGPGTRLTVT.

V and J are TRBV19 and TRBJ2-4; 10 bases align to TRBD2. This CDR3 has 19 residues. Trimming at V came to 5 bases and at J to 8 bases, leaving 21 bases not matched to a gene. Looked up from germline, CDR1 is LNHDA and CDR2 is SQIVND (reference sequence). The CDR3 DNA reads TGTGCCAGTAGTCCCTCAAGGGGGTACCTAGCGGGAGCCATAGACATTCAGTACTTC. Protein product: CASSPSRGYLAGAIDIQYF.

Only a few counts were recorded for this clonotype. The chain uses TRBV28 and TRBJ2-5; 8 bases align to TRBD2. Trimming cost V 5 bases and J 7 bases; bases outside gene matches: 15. Per the germline V gene, CDR1 is MDHEN and CDR2 is SYDVKM. CDR3 length: 16 residues. The CDR3, as DNA: TGTGCCAGCAGTACCCAGAGGGCTAGCGGGTACGGGACCCAGTACTTC. This encodes CASSTQRASGYGTQYF.

This clonotype came up many times. The V call is TRBV30, the J call TRBJ1-2; 10 bases are a match to TRBD1. V dropped 1 base and J dropped 5; count of bases not matched to a gene: 4. Germline loops: CDR1 GTSNPN, CDR2 SVGIG (reference sequence). CDR3 length: 14 residues. CDR3 in amino acids: CAWSGQGALYGYTF. Written as DNA, the CDR3 is TGTGCCTGGAGTGGACAGGGGGCGCTTTATGGCTACACCTTC.

This chain's CDR3 is CSVAASGSVGELFF. The CDR3 DNA sequence: TGCAGCGTTGCGGCTAGCGGGAGTGTCGGGGAGCTGTTTTTT. This rearrangement joins TRBV29-1 to TRBJ2-2, with TRBD2 matching over 10 bases. This CDR3 is built from 14 residues. V shed 4 bases and J 7 bases; nucleotides not matched to a gene: 6. The germline gives CDR1 SQVTM, CDR2 ANQGSEA.

In its sample, this clonotype was seen many times. V is TRBV7-6 and J is TRBJ1-5; weak D call: TRBD1 (6 bases). V was cut by 5 bases and J by 5 bases, with 16 bases left in between. CDR1 and CDR2 (germline): SGHVS, FNYEAQ. The CDR3 extends over 15 amino acids. Written as DNA, the CDR3 is TGTGCCAGCAGCCTGGGAGGGGGGACGGATCAGCCCCAGCATTTT. It yields the protein CASSLGGGTDQPQHF.

The table lists this clonotype with many counts. The rearrangement joins TRBV28 to TRBJ1-4, with 9 bases matching TRBD1. Germline V CDR1 and CDR2: MDHEN, SYDVKM. With 5 bases clipped from V and 2 bases from J, the junction kept 6 bases outside the gene matches. The CDR3 contains 16 residues. The CDR3 is CASSQDRGYTNEKLFF. As DNA, the CDR3 is TGTGCCAGCAGTCAAGACAGGGGGTATACTAATGAAAAACTGTTTTTT.

The J gene is TRBJ1-1, the V gene TRBV2; D is perhaps TRBD1 (5 bases). Germline-derived CDR1 and CDR2 are SNHLY and FYNNEI. The V gene lost 4 bases and the J gene lost 3 bases, with 12 bases spanning the gap. The CDR3 extends over 14 amino acids. DNA for the CDR3: TGTGCCAGCAGTGGGGGGGGGTCATACACTGAAGCTTTCTTT. It encodes CASSGGGSYTEAFF.

The genes are TRBV3-1 and TRBJ1-1; 8 nucleotides line up with TRBD1. This CDR3 has 18 residues. Germline CDR1 LGHDT, CDR2 YNNKEL (reference sequence). V was pared by 0 bases and J by 0 bases, with 9 bases of the junction left unmatched. The CDR3 sequence is CASSQDFATGAMNTEAFF. CDR3 DNA: TGTGCCAGCAGCCAAGATTTTGCGACAGGGGCTATGAACACTGAAGCTTTCTTT.

The V gene is TRBV5-1, the J gene TRBJ1-2, with 9 bases matching TRBD1. The V segment lost 3 bases and the J segment 8 bases; nucleotides outside the gene matches: 5. The V gene's germline CDR1 is SGHRS and CDR2 YFSETQ. The CDR3 is 13 amino acids. CDR3 residues: CASSWTGADGYTF. The CDR3 coding sequence is TGCGCCAGCAGCTGGACAGGGGCCGACGGCTACACCTTC.

Ten or more counts support this clonotype. The chain couples TRBV7-9 to TRBJ2-1, with D perhaps TRBD2 (6 bases). With 1 base removed from V and 4 bases from J, the gap between germline ends came to 14 bases. CDR3 length equals 16 residues. Germline lookup yields CDR1 SEHNR and CDR2 FQNEAQ (reference sequence). CDR3 DNA: TGTGCCAGCAGCTTAGGTGTGGAGGGCCCATACAATGAGCAGTTCTTC. It codes for CASSLGVEGPYNEQFF.

This clonotype was seen a handful of times. This chain joins TRBV5-1 and TRBJ2-6; 10 bases agree with TRBD1. Germline loops: CDR1 SGHRS, CDR2 YFSETQ. J lost 0 bases, V lost 4 bases, and 7 bases had no gene match. The CDR3 covers 18 residues. The CDR3 bases are TGCGCCAGCAGCGGACAGGGGGTTCACAGCTCTGGGGCCAACGTCCTGACTTTC. Translating gives CASSGQGVHSSGANVLTF.

V and J are TRBV4-1 and TRBJ2-7; the D gene is possibly TRBD2 (5 bases). Between the trimmed V and J ends, which lost 5 bases and 3 bases, there was a span of 11 bases. Germline CDR1 MGHRA, CDR2 YSYEKL. The CDR3 is made up of 13 amino acids. CDR3: CASSALEGYEQYF. CDR3 sequence (DNA): TGCGCCAGCAGCGCCTTAGAGGGCTACGAGCAGTACTTC.

In this sample, this clonotype turned up a few times. The J gene is TRBJ2-3, the V gene TRBV10-2; a weak D match, TRBD2 (6 bases). CDR3 length equals 15 residues. Per the germline V gene, CDR1 is WSHSY and CDR2 is SAAADI. Trimming pared 1 base from V and 0 bases from J, leaving 8 bases between. The CDR3 here is CASSEFLASTDTQYF. In nucleotides, the CDR3 is TGCGCCAGCAGTGAGTTTCTAGCGAGCACAGATACGCAGTATTTT.

This clonotype was observed many times. V gene TRBV11-2 combines with J gene TRBJ2-2; a weak D match, TRBD2 (6 bases). The V end lost 5 bases, the J end lost 6 bases, and 16 bases lay between the germline ends. Germline V CDR1 and CDR2: SGHAT, FQNNGV. CDR3 length: 15 amino acids. The CDR3 spells CASSPGPLAAGELFF. The CDR3 nucleotides are TGTGCCAGCAGCCCTGGCCCACTAGCCGCCGGGGAGCTGTTTTTT.

The chain's CDR3 is CASSGWAGPNYGYTF. In DNA, the CDR3 is TGTGCCAGCAGCGGTTGGGCCGGACCTAACTATGGCTACACCTTC. This chain uses TRBV3-1 with TRBJ1-2; D is uncertain. This CDR3 is built from 15 residues. Germline assignment: CDR1 LGHDT and CDR2 YNNKEL (reference sequence). Trimming pared 5 bases from V and 0 bases from J, leaving 13 bases between.

The chain combines TRBV27 with TRBJ1-2; D might be TRBD1 (5 bases). The V gene lost 3 bases and the J gene lost 3 bases, with 14 bases spanning the gap. The CDR3 has 15 residues. Germline V gives CDR1 MNHEY, CDR2 SMNVEV (reference sequence). The CDR3 nucleotides are TGTGCCAGCAGTTTCTCAGGGTATGGCGACTATGGCTACACCTTC. Its translation is CASSFSGYGDYGYTF.

This clonotype showed up many times. The chain couples TRBV5-1 to TRBJ2-3; TRBD1 might be the D (6 bases). Germline loops: CDR1 SGHRS, CDR2 YFSETQ. This CDR3 is 14 amino acids long. V dropped 4 bases and J dropped 4 bases, with 13 bases sitting between them. The CDR3 is CASSGGQLADTQYF. The CDR3, as DNA: TGCGCCAGCAGCGGGGGACAACTGGCAGATACGCAGTATTTT.

This clonotype was counted many times. CDR3 sequence reads: CASAGTGLSYSNQPQHF. The CDR3 nucleotides are TGTGCCAGCGCCGGGACAGGGCTCTCTTATAGCAATCAGCCCCAGCATTTT. The chain combines TRBV2 with TRBJ1-5, with TRBD1 identical over 9 bases. The J segment lost 0 bases and the V segment lost 8 bases, leaving 11 bases of the junction unmatched. This CDR3 spans 17 amino acids. The germline CDR1 and CDR2 sequences are SNHLY and FYNNEI.